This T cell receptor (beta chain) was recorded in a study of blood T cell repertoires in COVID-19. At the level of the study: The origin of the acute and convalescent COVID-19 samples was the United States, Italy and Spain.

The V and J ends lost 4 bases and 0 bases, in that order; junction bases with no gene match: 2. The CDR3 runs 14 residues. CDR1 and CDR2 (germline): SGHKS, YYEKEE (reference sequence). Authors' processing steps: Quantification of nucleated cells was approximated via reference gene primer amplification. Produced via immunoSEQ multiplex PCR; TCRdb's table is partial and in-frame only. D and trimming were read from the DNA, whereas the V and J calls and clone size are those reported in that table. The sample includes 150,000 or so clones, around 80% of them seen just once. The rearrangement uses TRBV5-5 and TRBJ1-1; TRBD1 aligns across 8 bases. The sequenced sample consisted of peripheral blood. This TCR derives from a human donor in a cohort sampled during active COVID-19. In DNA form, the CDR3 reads TGTGCCAGCAGCGTGGACAGGGTGAACACTGAAGCTTTCTTT. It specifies CASSVDRVNTEAFF.